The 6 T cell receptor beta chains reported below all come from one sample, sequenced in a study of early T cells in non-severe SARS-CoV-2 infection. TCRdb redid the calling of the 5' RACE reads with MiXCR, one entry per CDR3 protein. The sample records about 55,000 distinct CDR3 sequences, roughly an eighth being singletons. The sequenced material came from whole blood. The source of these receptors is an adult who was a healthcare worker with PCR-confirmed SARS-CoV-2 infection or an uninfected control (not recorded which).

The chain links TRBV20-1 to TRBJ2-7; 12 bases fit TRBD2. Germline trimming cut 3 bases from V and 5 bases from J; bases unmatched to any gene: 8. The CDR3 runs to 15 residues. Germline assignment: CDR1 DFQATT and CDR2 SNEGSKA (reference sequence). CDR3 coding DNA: TGCAGTGCTAGGGCTCCGACTAGCGGGAGTGACGAGCAGTACTTC. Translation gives CSARAPTSGSDEQYF.

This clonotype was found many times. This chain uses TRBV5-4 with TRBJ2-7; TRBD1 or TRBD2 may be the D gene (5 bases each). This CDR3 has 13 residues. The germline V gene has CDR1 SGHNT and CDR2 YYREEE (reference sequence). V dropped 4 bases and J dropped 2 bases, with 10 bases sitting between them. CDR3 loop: CASSPRGPYEQYF. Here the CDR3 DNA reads TGTGCCAGCAGCCCACGGGGCCCCTACGAGCAGTACTTC.

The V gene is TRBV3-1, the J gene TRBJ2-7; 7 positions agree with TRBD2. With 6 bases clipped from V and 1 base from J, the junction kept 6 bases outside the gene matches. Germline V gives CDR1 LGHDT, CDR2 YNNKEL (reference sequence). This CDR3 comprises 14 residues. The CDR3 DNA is TGTGCCAGCAGGGCGCGGGAGAGTTCCTACGAGCAGTACTTC. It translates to CASRARESSYEQYF.

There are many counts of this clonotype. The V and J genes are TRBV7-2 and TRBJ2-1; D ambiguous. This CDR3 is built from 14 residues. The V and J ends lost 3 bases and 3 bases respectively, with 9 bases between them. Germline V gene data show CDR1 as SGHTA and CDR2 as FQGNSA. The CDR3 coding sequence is TGTGCCAGCAGCTTCTTGACTGGCTACAATGAGCAGTTCTTC. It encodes CASSFLTGYNEQFF. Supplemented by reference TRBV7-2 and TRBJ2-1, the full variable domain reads GAGVSQSPSNKVTEKGKDVELRCDPISGHTALYWYRQSLGQGLEFLIYFQGNSAPDKSGLPSDRFSAERTGGSVSTLTIQRTQQEDSAVYLCASSFLTGYNEQFFGPGTRLTVL.

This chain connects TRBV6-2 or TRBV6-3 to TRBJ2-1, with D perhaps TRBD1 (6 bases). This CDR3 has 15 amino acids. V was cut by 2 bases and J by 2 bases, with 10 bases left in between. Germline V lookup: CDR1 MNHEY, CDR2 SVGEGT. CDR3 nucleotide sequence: TGTGCCAGCAGTTACGGGGACACAGCCTACAATGAGCAGTTCTTC. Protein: CASSYGDTAYNEQFF.

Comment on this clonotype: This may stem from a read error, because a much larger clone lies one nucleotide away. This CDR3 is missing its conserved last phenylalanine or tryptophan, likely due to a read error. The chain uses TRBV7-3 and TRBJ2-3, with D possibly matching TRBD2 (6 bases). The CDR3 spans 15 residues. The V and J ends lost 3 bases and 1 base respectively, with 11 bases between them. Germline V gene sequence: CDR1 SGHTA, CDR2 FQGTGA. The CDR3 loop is CASSFRGARTDTQYS. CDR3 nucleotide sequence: TGTGCCAGCAGCTTCCGCGGGGCCCGCACAGATACGCAGTATTCT.